This entry features one T cell receptor (beta chain) sequence. Its antigen remains unidentified. The sample belongs to a study of T cell clones after liver transplantation. Findings and limits, study-wide: A significant post-transplant drop in circulating graft-donor-reactive CD4 TCRbeta sequences occurred in most of the 8 subjects.

The method was immunoSEQ multiplex PCR; TCRdb's version includes in-frame clones alone and lacks a portion of them. The sample holds some 80,000 clones, 80% to 90% seen once. The CDR3 is 15 amino acids. CDR1 and CDR2 from the germline V gene are WSHSY and SAAADI. The V gene end was trimmed by 5 bases and the J gene end by 8 bases; junction bases not matched to a gene: 8. Sample: CD4+ T cells from blood, taken around 50 months after liver transplant. This rearrangement joins TRBV10-2 to TRBJ2-1; 11 bases are a match to TRBD2. This sequence originates from a human patient who received a liver transplant. A subset of T cells may come from the graft donor. CDR3 in DNA: TGCGCCAGCAGTCCACTAGCGGGGGTAGCAGATGAGCAGTTCTTC. It encodes CASSPLAGVADEQFF.